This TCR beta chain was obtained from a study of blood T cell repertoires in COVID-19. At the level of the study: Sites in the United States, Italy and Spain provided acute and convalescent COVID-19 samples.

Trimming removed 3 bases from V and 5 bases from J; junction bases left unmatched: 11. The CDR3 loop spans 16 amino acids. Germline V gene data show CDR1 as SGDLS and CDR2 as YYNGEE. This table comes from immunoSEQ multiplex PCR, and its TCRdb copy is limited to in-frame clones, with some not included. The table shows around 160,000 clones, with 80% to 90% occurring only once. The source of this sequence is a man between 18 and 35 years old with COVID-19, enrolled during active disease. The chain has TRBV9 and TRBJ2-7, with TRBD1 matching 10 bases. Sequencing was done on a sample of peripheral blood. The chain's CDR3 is CASSATMWDRGNEQYF. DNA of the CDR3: TGTGCCAGCAGCGCCACAATGTGGGACAGGGGAAACGAGCAGTACTTC.